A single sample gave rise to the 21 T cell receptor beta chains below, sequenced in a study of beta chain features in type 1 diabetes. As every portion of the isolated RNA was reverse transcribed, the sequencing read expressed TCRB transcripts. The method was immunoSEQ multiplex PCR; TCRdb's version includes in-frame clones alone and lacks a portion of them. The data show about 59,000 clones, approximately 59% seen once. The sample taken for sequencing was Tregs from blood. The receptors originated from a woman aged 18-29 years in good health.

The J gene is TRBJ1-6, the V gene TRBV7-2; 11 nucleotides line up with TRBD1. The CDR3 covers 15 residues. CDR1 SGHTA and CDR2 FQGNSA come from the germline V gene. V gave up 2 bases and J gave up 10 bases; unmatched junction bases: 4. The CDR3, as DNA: TGTGCCAGCAGCTTATGGGGGACAGGGGGATCACCCCTCCACTTT. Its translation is CASSLWGTGGSPLHF.

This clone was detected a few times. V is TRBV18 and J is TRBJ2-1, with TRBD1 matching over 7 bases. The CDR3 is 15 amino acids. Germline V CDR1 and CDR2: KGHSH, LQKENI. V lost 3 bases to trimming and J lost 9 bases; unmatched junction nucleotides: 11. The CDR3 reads CASSPKRTGVGEQFF. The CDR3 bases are TGTGCCAGCTCACCTAAGAGAACAGGGGTGGGTGAGCAGTTCTTC.

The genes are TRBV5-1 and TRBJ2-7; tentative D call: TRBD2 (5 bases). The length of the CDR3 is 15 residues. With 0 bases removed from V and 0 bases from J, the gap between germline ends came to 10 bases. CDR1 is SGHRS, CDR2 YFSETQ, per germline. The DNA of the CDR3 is TGCGCCAGCAGCTTGGGCGGGCCACCCTCCTACGAGCAGTACTTC. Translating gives CASSLGGPPSYEQYF.

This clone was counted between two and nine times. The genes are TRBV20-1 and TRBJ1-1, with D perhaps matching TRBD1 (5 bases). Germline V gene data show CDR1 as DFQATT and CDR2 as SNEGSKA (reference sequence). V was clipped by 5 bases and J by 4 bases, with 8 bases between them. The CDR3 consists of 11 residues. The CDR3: CSARGGTEAFF. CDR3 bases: TGCAGTGCTCGGGGGGGCACTGAAGCTTTCTTT.

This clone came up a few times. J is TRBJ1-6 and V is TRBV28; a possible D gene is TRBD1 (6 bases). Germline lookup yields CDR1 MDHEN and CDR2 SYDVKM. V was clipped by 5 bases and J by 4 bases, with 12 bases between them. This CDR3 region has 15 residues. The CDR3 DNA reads TGTGCCAGCAGTCCGGACGGACAGTATAATTCACCCCTCCACTTT. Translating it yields CASSPDGQYNSPLHF.

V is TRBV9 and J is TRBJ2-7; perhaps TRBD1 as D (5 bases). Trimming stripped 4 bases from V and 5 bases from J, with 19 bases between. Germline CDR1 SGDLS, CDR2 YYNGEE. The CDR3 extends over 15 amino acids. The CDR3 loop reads CASSRRVGQLHEQYF. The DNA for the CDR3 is TGTGCCAGCAGCAGACGGGTGGGGCAGTTGCACGAGCAGTACTTC. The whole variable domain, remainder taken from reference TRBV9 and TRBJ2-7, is DSGVTQTPKHLITATGQRVTLRCSPRSGDLSVYWYQQSLDQGLQFLIQYYNGEERAKGNILERFSAQQFPDLHSELNLSSLELGDSALYFCASSRRVGQLHEQYFGPGTRLTVT.

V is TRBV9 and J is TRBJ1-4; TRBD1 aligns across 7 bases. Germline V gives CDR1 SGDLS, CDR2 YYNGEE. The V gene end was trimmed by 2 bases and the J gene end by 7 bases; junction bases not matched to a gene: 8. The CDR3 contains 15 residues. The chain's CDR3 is CASSVTGVKGEKLFF. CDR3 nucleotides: TGTGCCAGCAGCGTCACAGGGGTGAAGGGTGAAAAACTGTTTTTT.

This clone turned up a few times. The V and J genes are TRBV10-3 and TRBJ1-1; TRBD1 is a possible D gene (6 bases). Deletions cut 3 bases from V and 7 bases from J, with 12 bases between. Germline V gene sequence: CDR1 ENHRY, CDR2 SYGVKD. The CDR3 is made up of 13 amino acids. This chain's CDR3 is CAISDFNRVEAFF. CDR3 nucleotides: TGTGCCATCAGTGATTTTAACAGGGTTGAAGCTTTCTTT.

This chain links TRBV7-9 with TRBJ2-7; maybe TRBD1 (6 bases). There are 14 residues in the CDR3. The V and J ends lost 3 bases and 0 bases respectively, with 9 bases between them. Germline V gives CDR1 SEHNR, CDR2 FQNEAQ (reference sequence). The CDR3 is CASSLGTNSYEQYF. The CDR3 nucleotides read TGTGCCAGCAGCTTGGGGACAAACTCCTACGAGCAGTACTTC.

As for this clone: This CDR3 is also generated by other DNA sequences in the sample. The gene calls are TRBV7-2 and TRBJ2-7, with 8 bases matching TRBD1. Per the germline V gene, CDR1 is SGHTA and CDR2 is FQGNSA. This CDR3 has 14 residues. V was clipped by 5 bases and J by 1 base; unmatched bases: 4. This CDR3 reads CASSPQGASYEQYF. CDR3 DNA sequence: TGTGCCAGCAGCCCTCAGGGGGCTTCCTACGAGCAGTACTTC.

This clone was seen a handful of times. CDR3 residues: CAISAGGNYGYTF. CDR3 coding DNA: TGTGCCATCAGTGCCGGGGGAAACTATGGCTACACCTTC. The chain combines TRBV10-3 with TRBJ1-2, with D possibly matching TRBD1 (5 bases). The length of the CDR3 is 13 residues. Per the germline V gene, CDR1 is ENHRY and CDR2 is SYGVKD. Trimming removed 4 bases from V and 2 bases from J, with 8 bases in between.

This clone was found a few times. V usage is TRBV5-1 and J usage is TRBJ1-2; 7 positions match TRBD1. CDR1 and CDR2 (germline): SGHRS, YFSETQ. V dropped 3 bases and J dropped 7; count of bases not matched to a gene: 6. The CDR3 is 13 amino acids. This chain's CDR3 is CASSSGQDFGYTF. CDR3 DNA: TGCGCCAGCAGCTCTGGACAGGACTTTGGCTACACCTTC.

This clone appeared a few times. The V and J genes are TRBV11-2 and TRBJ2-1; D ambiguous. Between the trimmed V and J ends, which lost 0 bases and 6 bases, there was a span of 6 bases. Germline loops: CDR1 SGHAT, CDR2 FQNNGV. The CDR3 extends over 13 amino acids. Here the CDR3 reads CASSLDRANEQFF. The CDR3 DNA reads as TGTGCCAGCAGCTTAGATCGAGCCAATGAGCAGTTCTTC.

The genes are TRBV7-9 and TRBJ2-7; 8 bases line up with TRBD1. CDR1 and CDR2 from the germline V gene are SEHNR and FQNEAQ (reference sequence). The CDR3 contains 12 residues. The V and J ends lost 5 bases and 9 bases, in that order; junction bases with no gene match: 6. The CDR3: CASSLPGTGQYF. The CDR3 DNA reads TGTGCCAGCAGCCTCCCGGGGACAGGGCAGTACTTC.

The CDR3 is CASSSGGTDNSPLHF. The CDR3 DNA reads as TGCGCCAGCAGCTCAGGGGGGACGGATAATTCACCCCTCCACTTT. V gene TRBV5-1 combines with J gene TRBJ1-6; 7 bases align to TRBD1. After removal of 3 bases from V and 5 bases from J, the junction contained 5 bases not matched to a gene. The length of the CDR3 is 15 residues. Germline V gene lookup returns CDR1 SGHRS and CDR2 YFSETQ.

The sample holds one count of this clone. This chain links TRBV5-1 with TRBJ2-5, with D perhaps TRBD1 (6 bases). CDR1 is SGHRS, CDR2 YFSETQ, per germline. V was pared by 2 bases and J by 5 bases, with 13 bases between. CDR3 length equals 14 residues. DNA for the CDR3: TGCGCCAGCAGCTTTGGACAGCTAGGGGAGACCCAGTACTTC. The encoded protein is CASSFGQLGETQYF.

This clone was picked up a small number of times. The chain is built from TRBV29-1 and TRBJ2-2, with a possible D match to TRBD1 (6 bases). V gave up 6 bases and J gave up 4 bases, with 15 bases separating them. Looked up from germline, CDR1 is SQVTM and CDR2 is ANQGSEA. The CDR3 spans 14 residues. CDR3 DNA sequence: TGCAGCGTAGCCAGGGGCATCGGCACCGGGGAGCTGTTTTTT. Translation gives CSVARGIGTGELFF.

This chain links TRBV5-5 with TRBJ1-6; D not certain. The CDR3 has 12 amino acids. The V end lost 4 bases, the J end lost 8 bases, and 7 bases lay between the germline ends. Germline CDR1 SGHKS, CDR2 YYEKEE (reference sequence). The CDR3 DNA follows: TGTGCCAGCAGCCCGGGAGATTCACCCCTCCACTTT. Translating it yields CASSPGDSPLHF.

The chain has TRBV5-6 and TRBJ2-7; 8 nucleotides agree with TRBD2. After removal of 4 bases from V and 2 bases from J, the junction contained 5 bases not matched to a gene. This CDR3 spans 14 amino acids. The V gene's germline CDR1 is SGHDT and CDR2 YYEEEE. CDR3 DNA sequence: TGTGCCAGCAGCGGGGCGGGGGGAGCCTACGAGCAGTACTTC. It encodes CASSGAGGAYEQYF.

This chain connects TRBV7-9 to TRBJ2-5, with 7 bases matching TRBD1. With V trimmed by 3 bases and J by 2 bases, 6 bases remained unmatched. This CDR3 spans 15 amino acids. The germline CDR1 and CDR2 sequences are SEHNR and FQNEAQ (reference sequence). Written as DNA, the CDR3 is TGTGCCAGCAGCTTGAGTGGCAGGGGGCAAGAGACCCAGTACTTC. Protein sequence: CASSLSGRGQETQYF.

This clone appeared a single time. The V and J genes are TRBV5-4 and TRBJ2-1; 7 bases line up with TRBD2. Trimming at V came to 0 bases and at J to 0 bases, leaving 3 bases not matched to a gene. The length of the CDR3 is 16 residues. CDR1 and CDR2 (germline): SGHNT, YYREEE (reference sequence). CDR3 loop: CASSLGDYGSYNEQFF. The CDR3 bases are TGTGCCAGCAGCTTGGGGGACTACGGCTCCTACAATGAGCAGTTCTTC.